The text below deals with one T cell receptor (beta chain). As the CDR3 is not closed by the conserved phenylalanine or tryptophan, this likely results from a read error. These data belong to a study of T cells in Graves' hyperthyroidism and ophthalmopathy. There were TCR beta CDR3 regions amplified from RNA transcripts. HTBI primers were the set used in a first-round RT-PCR of the TCR CDR3. A single record per CDR3 protein comes from TCRdb applying MiXCR to the multiplex PCR reads. The data show around 97,000 distinct CDR3 sequences, about 50% seen once. The CDR3 extends over 8 amino acids. Germline V lookup: CDR1 LNHDA, CDR2 SQIVND (reference sequence). Trimming removed 6 bases at V and 10 bases at J, with 3 bases between.

This rearrangement joins TRBV19 to TRBJ1-1; D gene uncertain. Sequenced: blood. The TCR was taken from a man aged 40-55 years with Graves' hyperthyroidism. CDR3 amino acids: CASRTAFS. For the CDR3, the DNA is TGTGCCAGTAGGACAGCTTTCTCT.